This T cell receptor beta chain was retrieved from a study of blood T cells in healthy people across ages. The length of the CDR3 is 13 residues. V was pared by 5 bases and J by 6 bases, with 15 bases between. Germline V gene lookup returns CDR1 SGHRS and CDR2 YFSETQ. This clonotype was found many times. The second PCR ran about 6 to 11 cycles with a sample-barcoded 5' primer and J-beta primers. MiXCR, run by TCRdb on the 5' RACE reads, gives a single entry per CDR3 protein. Of hundreds of thousands of distinct CDR3 sequences detected, approximately 29% appear once; the ten largest clones hold approximately 15%.

The sample consisted of blood. This chain connects TRBV5-1 to TRBJ2-7; D is perhaps TRBD1 or TRBD2 (6 bases each). This TCR derives from a woman aged 80 or over in good health. CDR3 coding DNA: TGCGCCAGCAGGTCCTCGGGGGCCAGCGAGCAGTACTTC. Amino acids: CASRSSGASEQYF.